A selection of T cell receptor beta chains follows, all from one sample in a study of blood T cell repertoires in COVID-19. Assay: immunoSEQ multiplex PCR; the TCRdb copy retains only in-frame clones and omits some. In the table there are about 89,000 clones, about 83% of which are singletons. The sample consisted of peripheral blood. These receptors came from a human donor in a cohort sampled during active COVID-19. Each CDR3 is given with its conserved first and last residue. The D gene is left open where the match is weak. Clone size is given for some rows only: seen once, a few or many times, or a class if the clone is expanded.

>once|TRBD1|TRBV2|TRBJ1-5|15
CASSPQGAGNQPQHF
TGTGCCAGCAGTCCCCAGGGGGCTGGAAATCAGCCCCAGCATTTT
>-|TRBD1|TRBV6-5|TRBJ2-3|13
CASSMDRGDTQYF
TGTGCCAGCAGTATGGACAGGGGAGATACGCAGTATTTT
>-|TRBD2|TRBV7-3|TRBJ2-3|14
CASSLELAVDTQYF
TGTGCCAGCAGCTTAGAACTAGCGGTCGATACGCAGTATTTT
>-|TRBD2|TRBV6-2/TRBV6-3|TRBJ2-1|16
CASSWVGLAGNNEQFF
TGTGCCAGCAGTTGGGTTGGACTAGCGGGTAACAATGAGCAGTTCTTC
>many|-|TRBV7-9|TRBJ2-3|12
CASSISEDTQYF
TGTGCCAGCAGCATTAGCGAAGATACGCAGTATTTT
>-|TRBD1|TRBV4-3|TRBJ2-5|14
CASSQATGWETQYF
TGCGCCAGCAGCCAGGCGACAGGGTGGGAGACCCAGTACTTC
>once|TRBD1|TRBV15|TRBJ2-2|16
CATRVPGQGMTGELFF
TGTGCCACCAGGGTGCCGGGACAGGGAATGACCGGGGAGCTGTTTTTT
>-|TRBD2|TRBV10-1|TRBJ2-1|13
CASTGLGYNEQFF
TGCGCCAGCACTGGACTAGGGTACAATGAGCAGTTCTTC
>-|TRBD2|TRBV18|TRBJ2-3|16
CASSPLPGGGTDTQYF
TGTGCCAGCTCACCACTACCGGGAGGCGGCACAGATACGCAGTATTTT
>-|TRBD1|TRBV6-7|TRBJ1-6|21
CASSYSYPDRDGWCYNSPLHF
TGTGCCAGCAGTTACTCGTATCCCGACAGGGACGGGTGGTGCTATAATTCACCCCTCCACTTT
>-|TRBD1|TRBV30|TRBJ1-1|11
CAWQDRSRAFF
TGTGCCTGGCAGGACAGGTCGAGGGCTTTCTTT
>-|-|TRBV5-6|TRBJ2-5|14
CASSPRRVLQTQYF
TGTGCCAGCAGCCCTAGGCGGGTATTGCAGACCCAGTACTTC
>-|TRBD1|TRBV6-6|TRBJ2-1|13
CATSRDSYNEQFF
TGTGCCACCTCCCGGGACAGCTACAATGAGCAGTTCTTC
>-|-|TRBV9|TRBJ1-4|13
CASSARGGEKLFF
TGTGCCAGCAGCGCGAGGGGAGGTGAAAAACTGTTTTTT
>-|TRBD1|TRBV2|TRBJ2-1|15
CASSPRDRGENEQFF
TGTGCCAGCAGTCCCCGGGACAGGGGTGAAAATGAGCAGTTCTTC
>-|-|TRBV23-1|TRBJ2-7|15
CASTINTSSFPEQYF
TGCGCCAGCACCATAAACACTAGCAGCTTTCCCGAGCAGTACTTC
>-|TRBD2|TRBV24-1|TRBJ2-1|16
CATSDIRTSVYNEQFF
TGTGCCACCAGTGATATAAGGACTAGCGTATACAATGAGCAGTTCTTC
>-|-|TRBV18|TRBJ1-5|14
CASSPSGQNQPQHF
TGTGCCAGCTCACCCTCAGGACAGAACCAGCCCCAGCATTTT
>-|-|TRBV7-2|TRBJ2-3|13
CASNRDSTDTQYF
TGTGCCAGCAACCGGGACTCCACAGATACGCAGTATTTT
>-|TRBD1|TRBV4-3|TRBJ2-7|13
CASSLGQGAEQYF
TGCGCCAGCAGCCTCGGACAGGGGGCTGAGCAGTACTTC
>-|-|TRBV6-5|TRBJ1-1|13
CASSRGVNTEAFF
TGTGCCAGCAGCCGGGGGGTGAACACTGAAGCTTTCTTT
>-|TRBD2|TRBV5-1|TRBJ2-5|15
CASSPVIAGQETQYF
TGCGCCAGCTCCCCAGTAATAGCGGGACAAGAGACCCAGTACTTC
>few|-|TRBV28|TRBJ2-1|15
CASSPYHASYNEQFF
TGTGCCAGCAGTCCCTACCATGCCTCCTACAATGAGCAGTTCTTC
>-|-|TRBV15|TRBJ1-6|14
CATSRGVDNSPLHF
TGTGCCACCAGCAGAGGTGTCGATAATTCACCCCTCCACTTT
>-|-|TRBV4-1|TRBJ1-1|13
CASSQDADTEAFF
TGCGCCAGCAGCCAAGACGCGGACACTGAAGCTTTCTTT
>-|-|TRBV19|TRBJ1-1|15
CASRYAPTGSLEAFF
TGTGCCAGTAGATACGCCCCGACAGGCTCGCTTGAAGCTTTCTTT